These 22 T cell receptor beta chains came from one sample sequenced in a study of blood T cell repertoires in COVID-19. Using immunoSEQ multiplex PCR, the repertoire was profiled, and TCRdb retains in-frame clones only, with some absent. Here the sample spans about 140,000 clones, around 80% being singletons. Sequencing was done on a sample of PBMCs or T cells enriched from blood (not recorded which). These receptors originate from a man aged 65 to 85 who had been exposed to COVID-19.

The sample holds a few counts of this clone. The rearrangement uses TRBV7-8 and TRBJ1-5, with 7 bases fitting TRBD1. Trimming took 1 base from V and 5 from J; bases not matched to a gene: 5. The germline CDR1 and CDR2 sequences are SGHVS and FQNEAQ. This CDR3 has 15 amino acids. CDR3 bases: TGTGCCAGCAGCTTAGTAGGGGGCCCGCATCAGCCCCAGCATTTT. Translated, it gives CASSLVGGPHQPQHF. Full variable domain (remainder filled in from reference TRBV7-8 and TRBJ1-5): GAGVSQSPRYKVAKRGQDVALRCDPISGHVSLFWYQQALGQGPEFLTYFQNEAQLDKSGLPSDRFFAERPEGSVSTLKIQRTQQEDSAVYLCASSLVGGPHQPQHFGDGTRLSIL.

The gene calls are TRBV2 and TRBJ1-1, with no clear D. The V end was cut by 6 bases, the J end by 5 bases, with 13 bases between. The CDR3 totals 13 residues. The germline gives CDR1 SNHLY, CDR2 FYNNEI. CDR3 bases: TGTGCCAGCAGGTGGGCCGAGAGTACTGAAGCTTTCTTT. It translates to CASRWAESTEAFF.

This clone was recorded only once. The chain links TRBV5-1 to TRBJ2-1; D perhaps matches TRBD2 (6 bases). Trimming stripped 0 bases from V and 4 bases from J, with 14 bases between. This CDR3 contains 16 residues. Germline CDR1 is SGHRS and CDR2 is YFSETQ. CDR3 sequence (DNA): TGCGCCAGCAGCTTGGTACAGCGGGCCAAGTACAATGAGCAGTTCTTC. It yields the protein CASSLVQRAKYNEQFF.

CDR3: CASSLPGVAKNIQYF. CDR3 DNA: TGTGCCAGTAGTCTCCCGGGGGTAGCCAAAAACATTCAGTACTTC. The J gene is TRBJ2-4, the V gene TRBV19, with D possibly being TRBD2 (6 bases). The CDR3 is 15 amino acids. Germline V CDR1 and CDR2: LNHDA, SQIVND (reference sequence). V lost 5 bases and J lost 0, with 11 bases in between.

The V call is TRBV5-1, the J call TRBJ2-1; weak D call: TRBD2 (5 bases). Trimming removed 4 bases from V and 3 bases from J, with 17 bases in between. Germline loops: CDR1 SGHRS, CDR2 YFSETQ. The CDR3 has 16 residues. CDR3 coding DNA: TGCGCCAGCAGCGCACGTAACTTACGGGACTACAATGAGCAGTTCTTC. Amino acids: CASSARNLRDYNEQFF.

This chain uses TRBV14 with TRBJ1-1; 8 positions match TRBD1. Germline CDR1 and CDR2: SGHDN and FVKESK. The CDR3 is 16 amino acids. V trimming: 2 bases; J trimming: 2 bases; junction bases outside the gene matches: 7. CDR3 coding DNA: TGTGCCAGCAGCCAAAGCACAGGGGGGTTTAACACTGAAGCTTTCTTT. Translating gives CASSQSTGGFNTEAFF.

The J gene is TRBJ2-7, the V gene TRBV7-6; TRBD1 matches 10 bases. CDR3 size: 16 residues. Trimming cost V 4 bases and J 5 bases; bases outside gene matches: 11. Germline V CDR1 and CDR2: SGHVS, FNYEAQ. The CDR3, as DNA: TGTGCCAGCAGCTCCGCCGGGACAGGGGTGTTAAACGAGCAGTACTTC. Encoded protein: CASSSAGTGVLNEQYF. Using reference TRBV7-6 and TRBJ2-7 for the parts outside the CDR3, the full variable domain is GAGVSQSPRYKVTKRGQDVALRCDPISGHVSLYWYRQALGQGPEFLTYFNYEAQQDKSGLPNDRFSAERPEGSISTLTIQRTEQRDSAMYRCASSSAGTGVLNEQYFGPGTRLTVT.

The chain links TRBV2 to TRBJ1-3; D is uncertain. This CDR3 has 12 amino acids. Trimming removed 1 base from V and 8 bases from J, with 6 bases in between. Per the germline V gene, CDR1 is SNHLY and CDR2 is FYNNEI. This CDR3 is CASSEGVYTIYF. In nucleotides, the CDR3 is TGTGCCAGCAGTGAAGGTGTATACACCATATATTTT.

This clone was seen a handful of times. This rearrangement joins TRBV7-6 to TRBJ1-6; D might be TRBD1 (5 bases). The germline V and J ends were trimmed by 0 bases and 9 bases, with 18 bases remaining between them. The CDR3 runs 17 residues. CDR1 is SGHVS and CDR2 is FNYEAQ in the germline V gene. CDR3 sequence reads: CASSLAGAGSGGSPLHF. The CDR3 nucleotides read TGTGCCAGCAGCTTAGCGGGTGCCGGCTCCGGGGGTTCACCCCTCCACTTT.

This clone was detected a few times. The chain employs TRBV30 and TRBJ1-2; D might be TRBD1 (5 bases). Germline CDR1 and CDR2: GTSNPN and SVGIG (reference sequence). This CDR3 comprises 13 residues. Trimming shortened V by 0 bases and J by 8 bases, and 13 bases separated the two germline ends. The CDR3 reads CAWSVGRWGGYTF. The CDR3 coding sequence is TGTGCCTGGAGTGTAGGAAGGTGGGGCGGCTACACCTTC.

The genes are TRBV5-4 and TRBJ2-2; perhaps TRBD1 as D (6 bases). This CDR3 region has 16 residues. Trimming left V 4 bases short and J 2 bases short, with 15 bases between. Germline V gene lookup returns CDR1 SGHNT and CDR2 YYREEE (reference sequence). CDR3 amino acids: CASSERQVANTGELFF. The CDR3 DNA reads TGTGCCAGCAGCGAGCGACAGGTAGCTAACACCGGGGAGCTGTTTTTT.

This clone was observed a single time. This sequence joins TRBV19 and TRBJ1-2; weak D call: TRBD1 (6 bases). The CDR3 contains 15 residues. V was cut by 8 bases and J by 1 base, with 17 bases left in between. Germline V gene lookup returns CDR1 LNHDA and CDR2 SQIVND (reference sequence). The CDR3 loop is CASQGLQQGNYGYTF. The CDR3 DNA reads as TGTGCCAGTCAAGGATTACAACAGGGTAACTATGGCTACACCTTC.

This clone occurred many times. The V call is TRBV5-1, the J call TRBJ1-3; TRBD1 aligns across 11 bases. Germline V lookup: CDR1 SGHRS, CDR2 YFSETQ. The CDR3 sequence is 16 residues long. V shed 4 bases, J shed 4 bases, and the junction held 7 bases outside the gene matches. CDR3 DNA sequence: TGCGCCAGCAGCAGTGGGACAGGGGGGATCGGAAACACCATATATTTT. Its translation is CASSSGTGGIGNTIYF.

The chain is built from TRBV3-1 (or the pseudogene TRBV3-2) and TRBJ1-1; tentative D call: TRBD1 (6 bases). Germline V lookup: CDR1 LGHDT, CDR2 YNNKEL (reference sequence). The CDR3 sequence is 18 residues long. Trimming removed 0 bases at V and 3 bases at J, with 20 bases between. CDR3 coding DNA: TGTGCCAGCAGCCAAGACGTTGGCTTACGGGGGGCTGACACTGAAGCTTTCTTT. Its translation is CASSQDVGLRGADTEAFF.

The chain uses TRBV6-2 or TRBV6-3 and TRBJ2-1, with 12 bases lining up with TRBD2. CDR1 and CDR2 (germline): MNHEY, SVGEGT. The V segment lost 6 bases and the J segment 7 bases; nucleotides outside the gene matches: 7. The CDR3 extends over 15 amino acids. Here the CDR3 DNA reads TGTGCCAGCAGCCCCGTACTAGCGGGAGGTAATGAGCAGTTCTTC. Amino acid sequence: CASSPVLAGGNEQFF.

The CDR3 region has the DNA TGTGCCAGCAGCGTAGGGGAGTCTAACTATGGCTACACCTTC. Encoded protein: CASSVGESNYGYTF. V and J are TRBV9 and TRBJ1-2; no reliable D call. The CDR3 loop spans 14 amino acids. The germline V gene encodes CDR1 SGDLS and CDR2 YYNGEE. Deletions cut 0 bases from V and 0 bases from J, with 6 bases between.

The chain employs TRBV19 and TRBJ2-1; a weak D match, TRBD2 (5 bases). The V end lost 5 bases, the J end lost 5 bases, and 16 bases lay between the germline ends. Germline CDR1 and CDR2: LNHDA and SQIVND (reference sequence). This CDR3 spans 15 amino acids. The chain's CDR3 is CASSPRTLTDNEQFF. CDR3 nucleotide sequence: TGTGCCAGTAGTCCCCGGACTCTAACCGACAATGAGCAGTTCTTC.

This clone was counted only a few times. The rearrangement joins TRBV19 to TRBJ1-3, with 10 bases aligning to TRBD1. The CDR3 totals 18 residues. J lost 2 bases, V lost 2 bases, and 9 bases had no gene match. CDR1 is LNHDA and CDR2 is SQIVND in the germline V gene (reference sequence). The CDR3 nucleotides read TGTGCCAGTAGTATACCCTCGAGTGGACAGGGGGCTGGAAACACCATATATTTT. Translated, it gives CASSIPSSGQGAGNTIYF.

The chain employs TRBV6-5 and TRBJ1-1; the D is unclear. The CDR3 contains 13 residues. Trimming took off 5 bases at V and 3 bases at J, with 10 bases between the two ends. Germline lookup yields CDR1 MNHEY and CDR2 SVGAGI. The CDR3 sequence: CASSRPEDTEAFF. CDR3 bases: TGTGCCAGCAGTCGGCCGGAGGACACTGAAGCTTTCTTT.

This clone was seen more than once but under ten times. J is TRBJ2-1 and V is TRBV7-2; perhaps TRBD2 as D (6 bases). The V gene lost 5 bases and the J gene lost 2 bases, with 13 bases spanning the gap. Germline CDR1 and CDR2: SGHTA and FQGNSA. The CDR3 is 15 amino acids. The CDR3 coding sequence is TGTGCCAGCAGCGGATGGGGGGAGCCCTACAATGAGCAGTTCTTC. It is translated as CASSGWGEPYNEQFF.

The chain has TRBV5-3 and TRBJ1-2, with D perhaps matching TRBD1 (5 bases). TRBV5-3 is identified as an open reading frame with a role that is uncertain. The CDR3 spans 13 residues. V lost 4 bases and J 3 bases, leaving 10 bases between the germline ends. CDR3 protein: CARSRGTDYGYTF. The CDR3 DNA sequence: TGTGCCAGAAGCCGCGGGACTGACTATGGCTACACCTTC.

Here the CDR3 reads CASSFRTGLETQYF. The CDR3 DNA sequence: TGTGCCAGCAGCTTCCGAACAGGGCTAGAGACCCAGTACTTC. The chain joins TRBV7-9 to TRBJ2-5; tentatively, D is TRBD1 (6 bases). The CDR3 runs 14 residues. V shed 3 bases and J shed 4 bases, with 12 bases lying between them. The germline V gene encodes CDR1 SEHNR and CDR2 FQNEAQ (reference sequence).